Each of the 30 T cell receptor beta chains below was sequenced from the same sample in a study of blood T cell repertoires in COVID-19 (dated by TCRdb to 2020 to 2022). Library creation used the immunoSEQ multiplex PCR assay. Drawn from immuneACCESS, this table holds only the in-frame rearrangements with V and J called that TCRdb kept. Clones are partly lost; checked studies trace under half to an unresolved V gene and leave the rest unexplained. The sample table contains approximately 150,000 clones; only one count was recorded for approximately 79% of them. The top ten clonotypes cover 8.1% of the sample. Material for sequencing was peripheral blood. All receptors come from an older woman with COVID-19, enrolled during active disease.

This chain connects TRBV3-1 (or the pseudogene TRBV3-2) to TRBJ2-5; D not certain. Deletions cut 4 bases from V and 1 base from J, with 10 bases between. The CDR3 spans 14 residues. The germline gives CDR1 LGHDT, CDR2 YNNKEL (reference sequence). The CDR3 region has the DNA TGTGCCAGCAGCCCCTCCGGGTCCCAAGAGACCCAGTACTTC. Protein: CASSPSGSQETQYF.

This clone was seen a few times. The V and J genes are TRBV7-8 and TRBJ2-1, with D possibly TRBD2 on 5 matching bases. The length of the CDR3 is 13 residues. Germline V gene data show CDR1 as SGHVS and CDR2 as FQNEAQ. Trimming pared 5 bases from V and 4 bases from J, leaving 9 bases between. CDR3 DNA sequence: TGTGCCAGCAGCCCGGGGAATTACAATGAGCAGTTCTTC. Its protein product is CASSPGNYNEQFF.

The V call is TRBV15, the J call TRBJ2-2; 9 bases are a match to TRBD1. Germline V gene lookup returns CDR1 LNHNV and CDR2 YYDKDF (reference sequence). The V gene end was trimmed by 8 bases and the J gene end by 7 bases; junction bases not matched to a gene: 8. The CDR3 is 14 residues long. The CDR3 region is CATARTGGYGELFF. CDR3 nucleotide sequence: TGTGCCACCGCCCGAACAGGGGGCTACGGGGAGCTGTTTTTT.

The chain employs TRBV10-1 and TRBJ2-4; TRBD2 agrees at 10 bases. CDR1 WNHNN and CDR2 SYGVQD come from the germline V gene (reference sequence). Losses at the gene ends were 6 bases for V and 5 bases for J; bases not matched to a gene: 7. The CDR3 extends over 15 amino acids. The CDR3 protein is CASSSGGAGENIQYF. The CDR3 bases are TGCGCCAGCAGCAGCGGGGGGGCCGGGGAAAACATTCAGTACTTC.

This chain uses TRBV7-9 with TRBJ1-2; D remains unclear. The CDR3 is 15 residues long. The V end lost 4 bases, the J end lost 4 bases, and 16 bases lay between the germline ends. Germline V gene data show CDR1 as SEHNR and CDR2 as FQNEAQ (reference sequence). The CDR3 spells CASSWASSPTYGYTF. In DNA form, the CDR3 reads TGTGCCAGCAGCTGGGCCTCTAGCCCGACCTATGGCTACACCTTC.

The chain combines TRBV20-1 with TRBJ2-7; D is unresolved. Germline V gene lookup returns CDR1 DFQATT and CDR2 SNEGSKA (reference sequence). Trimming removed 1 base at V and 6 bases at J, with 4 bases between. The CDR3 runs 10 residues. The CDR3 spells CSARAGEQYF. CDR3 DNA sequence: TGCAGTGCTAGAGCAGGCGAGCAGTACTTC.

J is TRBJ2-3 and V is TRBV28; 7 nucleotides line up with TRBD2. Per germline, CDR1 MDHEN and CDR2 SYDVKM. CDR3 length: 16 residues. Trimming removed 8 bases from V and 4 bases from J; junction bases left unmatched: 15. In DNA, the CDR3 is TGTGCCAGCGGCAGGCGGGCGGGAGAGTCCGCAGATACGCAGTATTTT. It encodes CASGRRAGESADTQYF.

This chain joins TRBV18 and TRBJ2-1; 8 bases map to TRBD2. Germline assignment: CDR1 KGHSH and CDR2 LQKENI. V lost 4 bases, J lost 7 bases, and 15 bases stayed unmatched. CDR3 length: 17 residues. CDR3 nucleotides: TGTGCCAGCTCACGCAGCATGGGAAGCGGGGGAACTAATGAGCAGTTCTTC. Its translation is CASSRSMGSGGTNEQFF.

This clone showed up just a few times. One end of the junction varies from germline; a read error may be responsible. This chain connects TRBV6-5 to TRBJ1-4, with D uncertain. The V gene's germline CDR1 is MNHEY and CDR2 SVGAGI. The CDR3 is 14 residues long. CDR3 protein: CASRYSQTGEKLFF. The DNA for the CDR3 is TGTGCCAGCAGGTACTCCCAGACCGGGGAAAAACTGTTTTTT.

The genes are TRBV5-4 and TRBJ1-1, with 8 bases aligning to TRBD1. Looked up from germline, CDR1 is SGHNT and CDR2 is YYREEE (reference sequence). This CDR3 is built from 12 residues. V gave up 4 bases and J gave up 11 bases; unmatched junction bases: 7. The DNA for the CDR3 is TGTGCCAGCAGCCGGGACAGGCTTGAGGCTTTCTTT. Amino acids: CASSRDRLEAFF.

The CDR3 DNA reads TGTGCCAGCAGCTTATCGGGACAGGGGGACACTGAAGCTTTCTTT. Residues: CASSLSGQGDTEAFF. The V call is TRBV7-3, the J call TRBJ1-1; 11 nucleotides line up with TRBD1. In germline, CDR1 is SGHTA, CDR2 FQGTGA. This CDR3 spans 15 amino acids. With V trimmed by 2 bases and J by 3 bases, 2 bases remained unmatched.

This chain connects TRBV5-6 to TRBJ2-2; 10 nucleotides agree with TRBD1. V shed 4 bases and J 7 bases; nucleotides not matched to a gene: 7. The CDR3 covers 15 residues. Germline-derived CDR1 and CDR2 are SGHDT and YYEEEE. The DNA for the CDR3 is TGTGCCAGCAGCAGCCTGGGACAGGGGAGCGGGGAGCTGTTTTTT. This translates into CASSSLGQGSGELFF.

The J gene is TRBJ1-3, the V gene TRBV21-1; the table's D gene call, TRBD1, was not cross checked with the DNA. TRBV21-1 is a listed pseudogene. This CDR3 comprises 17 residues. This chain's CDR3 is CASSKVGRETSGNTIYF. The CDR3 bases are TGTGCCAGCAGCAAAGTGGGCAGGGAAACTTCTGGAAACACCATATATTTT.

This rearrangement joins TRBV7-3 to TRBJ2-1; 7 positions agree with TRBD2. V trimming: 5 bases; J trimming: 10 bases; junction bases outside the gene matches: 14. The CDR3 covers 15 residues. Germline values: CDR1 SGHTA, CDR2 FQGTGA. CDR3 bases: TGTGCCAGCAGCGGAACTAAGGGAGGGCCGGAAGAGCAGTTCTTC. This encodes CASSGTKGGPEEQFF.

The V gene is TRBV10-3, the J gene TRBJ2-7; 10 bases are a match to TRBD1. CDR1 is ENHRY, CDR2 SYGVKD, per germline. The CDR3 contains 15 residues. The ends lost 9 bases at V and 5 bases at J; junction bases unmatched: 13. The DNA of the CDR3 is TGTGCCATTAAACCCCCCGGGACAGGGGCTAACGAGCAGTACTTC. Amino acid sequence: CAIKPPGTGANEQYF.

The chain employs TRBV7-9 and TRBJ2-2; 10 bases match TRBD1. With 5 bases clipped from V and 4 bases from J, the junction kept 7 bases outside the gene matches. Germline lookup yields CDR1 SEHNR and CDR2 FQNEAQ (reference sequence). This CDR3 is built from 16 residues. CDR3: CASSDARTGGTGELFF. CDR3 sequence (DNA): TGTGCCAGCAGCGATGCCCGGACAGGGGGCACCGGGGAGCTGTTTTTT.

The chain couples TRBV15 to TRBJ2-3; 9 positions match TRBD2. The CDR3 spans 17 residues. V lost 1 base to trimming and J lost 1 base; unmatched junction nucleotides: 6. Germline CDR1 reads LNHNV; CDR2 reads YYDKDF (reference sequence). The CDR3 here is CATSRGLAGTGTDTQYF. The CDR3 DNA is TGTGCCACCAGCAGAGGGCTAGCGGGAACGGGCACAGATACGCAGTATTTT.

This clone was seen once. V and J are TRBV30 and TRBJ1-1; weak D call: TRBD1 (6 bases). The CDR3 consists of 13 residues. Germline CDR1 is GTSNPN and CDR2 is SVGIG (reference sequence). The V gene lost 6 bases and the J gene lost 6 bases, with 17 bases spanning the gap. The CDR3 coding sequence is TGTGCCTGCGAGTCAGGGGAAGTCCCTGAAGCTTTCTTT. Translating it yields CACESGEVPEAFF.

The rearrangement joins TRBV9 to TRBJ1-2, with 7 bases identical to TRBD1. Germline CDR1 SGDLS, CDR2 YYNGEE. The CDR3 totals 16 residues. V lost 2 bases to trimming and J lost 6 bases; unmatched junction nucleotides: 13. This chain's CDR3 is CASSVLDRALGNGYTF. The CDR3 region has the DNA TGTGCCAGCAGCGTTCTAGACAGGGCTTTGGGAAATGGCTACACCTTC.

This chain uses TRBV19 with TRBJ2-2; TRBD1 aligns across 7 bases. This CDR3 spans 14 amino acids. From germline, CDR1 is LNHDA and CDR2 SQIVND (reference sequence). V dropped 8 bases and J dropped 8; count of bases not matched to a gene: 11. The CDR3 here is CASATAGDRGELFF. CDR3 in DNA: TGTGCCAGTGCTACCGCCGGGGACAGAGGGGAGCTGTTTTTT.

This chain joins TRBV20-1 and TRBJ2-1; D not resolved. This CDR3 is built from 10 residues. Per the germline V gene, CDR1 is DFQATT and CDR2 is SNEGSKA (reference sequence). The germline V and J ends were trimmed by 5 bases and 12 bases, with 11 bases remaining between them. CDR3 amino acids: CSAFFGRQFF. CDR3 sequence (DNA): TGCAGTGCTTTCTTTGGGCGGCAGTTCTTC.

The CDR3 spells CASSQGGVQNTEAFF. The CDR3 DNA is TGTGCCAGCAGCCAAGGAGGAGTACAGAACACTGAAGCTTTCTTT. The chain couples TRBV3-1 (or the pseudogene TRBV3-2) to TRBJ1-1; unclear D gene. CDR1 is LGHDT and CDR2 is YNNKEL in the germline V gene (reference sequence). This CDR3 has 15 amino acids. Between the trimmed V and J ends, which lost 1 base and 1 base, there was a span of 10 bases.

The V call is TRBV7-2, the J call TRBJ2-7; 10 bases are a match to TRBD2. The germline gives CDR1 SGHTA, CDR2 FQGNSA. J gave up 3 bases and V 3 bases, and 2 bases lay outside the gene matches. The CDR3 loop spans 14 amino acids. The DNA of the CDR3 is TGTGCCAGCAGCTTTACTAGCGGGAACTACGAGCAGTACTTC. Translating it yields CASSFTSGNYEQYF.

The chain combines TRBV28 with TRBJ1-2; 7 bases align to TRBD1. Trimming took 3 bases from V and 12 from J; bases not matched to a gene: 10. This CDR3 contains 13 residues. Germline CDR1 is MDHEN and CDR2 is SYDVKM. Written as DNA, the CDR3 is TGTGCCAGCAGTTTGGGGACAGACTATCTAGACACCTTC. This translates into CASSLGTDYLDTF.

The chain joins TRBV5-1 to TRBJ2-3, with 7 nucleotides matching TRBD1. The CDR3 runs to 14 residues. Per the germline V gene, CDR1 is SGHRS and CDR2 is YFSETQ. After removal of 7 bases from V and 3 bases from J, the junction contained 8 bases not matched to a gene. CDR3 region: CASESEGATDTQYF. The CDR3 DNA reads as TGCGCCAGCGAGAGTGAGGGGGCAACAGATACGCAGTATTTT.

With respect to this clone: The identical CDR3 is also encoded by other nucleotide sequences in the sample. The chain combines TRBV9 with TRBJ2-1; D might be TRBD2 (5 bases). Trimming stripped 4 bases from V and 2 bases from J, with 10 bases between. From germline, CDR1 is SGDLS and CDR2 YYNGEE. This CDR3 contains 14 residues. CDR3 in DNA: TGTGCCAGCAGCCCGGGAAGAACCTACAATGAGCAGTTCTTC. Amino acid sequence: CASSPGRTYNEQFF.

V and J are TRBV11-2 and TRBJ1-2; D is unresolved. V lost 0 bases and J lost 4, with 6 bases in between. Germline V gene lookup returns CDR1 SGHAT and CDR2 FQNNGV. The CDR3 totals 13 residues. CDR3 sequence: CASSLDTFYGYTF. Written as DNA, the CDR3 is TGTGCCAGCAGCTTAGACACTTTCTATGGCTACACCTTC.

The V and J genes are TRBV5-8 and TRBJ2-7; no clear D. CDR1 is SGHTS, CDR2 YDEGEE, per germline. V shed 1 base and J shed 5 bases, with 7 bases lying between them. CDR3 length equals 12 residues. CDR3 DNA: TGTGCCAGCAGCTTGCGAGTCCACGAGCAGTACGTC. This translates into CASSLRVHEQYV.

This chain joins TRBV6-5 and TRBJ1-1, with 8 bases matching TRBD1. V shed 8 bases and J 11 bases; nucleotides not matched to a gene: 16. Per the germline V gene, CDR1 is MNHEY and CDR2 is SVGAGI. The CDR3 spans 14 residues. CDR3 amino acids: CASGGQGPNFVAFF. CDR3 sequence (DNA): TGTGCCAGCGGCGGACAGGGCCCTAACTTTGTGGCTTTCTTT.

The chain recombines TRBV20-1 with TRBJ2-1; D is unresolved. This CDR3 comprises 15 residues. The V end lost 3 bases, the J end lost 0 bases, and 12 bases lay between the germline ends. The V gene's germline CDR1 is DFQATT and CDR2 SNEGSKA (reference sequence). CDR3 loop: CSASSVLSSYNEQFF. The CDR3 DNA is TGCAGTGCTAGTTCGGTTCTAAGCTCCTACAATGAGCAGTTCTTC.